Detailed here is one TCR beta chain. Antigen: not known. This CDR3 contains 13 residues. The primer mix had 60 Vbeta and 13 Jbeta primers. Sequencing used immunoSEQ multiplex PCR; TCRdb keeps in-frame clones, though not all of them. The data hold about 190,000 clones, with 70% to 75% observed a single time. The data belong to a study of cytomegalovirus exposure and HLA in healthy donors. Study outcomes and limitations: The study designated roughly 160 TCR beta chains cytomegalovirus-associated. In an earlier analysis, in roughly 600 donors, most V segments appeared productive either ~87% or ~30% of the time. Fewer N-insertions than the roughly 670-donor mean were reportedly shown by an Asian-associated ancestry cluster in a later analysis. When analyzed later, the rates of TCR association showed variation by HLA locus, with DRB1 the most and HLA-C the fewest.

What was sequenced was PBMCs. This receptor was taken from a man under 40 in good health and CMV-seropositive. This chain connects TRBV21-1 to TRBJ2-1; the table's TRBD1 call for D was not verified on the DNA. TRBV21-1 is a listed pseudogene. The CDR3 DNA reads TGTGCCAGCAGCGGACAGGCCCACAATGAGCAGTTCTTC. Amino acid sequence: CASSGQAHNEQFF.